This TCR beta chain stems from a study of shared clonotypes between healthy human individuals. Study-level background: The composition of the donors was two women and three men aged 18 to 49. Three CD4 naive, three CD4 memory, two CD8 naive and one CD8 memory plate were used per donor. Findings and limits, study-wide: Non-shared clonotypes had lower generation probabilities than those shared by all four donors.

V lost 5 bases and J lost 4, with 24 bases in between. CDR3 length: 17 residues. Germline values: CDR1 MDHEN, CDR2 SYDVKM. In the sorted-subset replicate PCRs, around 200 ng DNA, 25,000 to 30,000 T cell genomes, was used. Repertoires were generated with immunoSEQ multiplex PCR, while TCRdb's copy carries only in-frame clones and drops some. The table includes approximately 810,000 clones, more than 85% detected once. Terminally differentiated effector memory CD45RA+ cells were excluded by CCR7 positive selection of CD45RO-negative cells. About this clone itself: Its antigen is as yet unknown.

This TCR came from a man aged 30-40 years in good health. The chain has TRBV28 and TRBJ2-7, with D possibly matching TRBD2 (5 bases). The sequenced material came from naive CD8+ T cells sorted from blood. CDR3 protein: CASSHEKLERHRYEQYF. The CDR3 DNA sequence: TGTGCCAGCAGTCATGAAAAACTAGAGCGTCACAGATACGAGCAGTACTTC. The full variable domain, its missing parts supplied by reference TRBV28 and TRBJ2-7, is DVKVTQSSRYLVKRTGEKVFLECVQDMDHENMFWYRQDPGLGLRLIYFSYDVKMKEKGDIPEGYSVSREKKERFSLILESASTNQTSMYLCASSHEKLERHRYEQYFGPGTRLTVT.